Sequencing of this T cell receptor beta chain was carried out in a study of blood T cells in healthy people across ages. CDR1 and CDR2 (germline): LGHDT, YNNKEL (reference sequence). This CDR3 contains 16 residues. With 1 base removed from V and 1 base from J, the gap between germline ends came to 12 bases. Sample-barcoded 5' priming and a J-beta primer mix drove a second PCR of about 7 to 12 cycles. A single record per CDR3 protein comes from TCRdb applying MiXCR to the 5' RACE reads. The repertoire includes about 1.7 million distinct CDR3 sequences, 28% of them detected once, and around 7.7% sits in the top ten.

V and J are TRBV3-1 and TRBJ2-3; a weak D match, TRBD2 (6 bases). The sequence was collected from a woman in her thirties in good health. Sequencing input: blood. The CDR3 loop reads CASSQGVGRGTDTQYF. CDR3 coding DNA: TGTGCCAGCAGCCAAGGTGTCGGGAGAGGCACAGATACGCAGTATTTT.